This T cell receptor beta chain was retrieved from a study of memory CD4+ T cells and cytomegalovirus serostatus. Measured with immunoSEQ multiplex PCR; TCRdb has only the in-frame clones, and not every one. This table has about 75,000 clones, roughly 80% appearing once. Single viable CD3+CD4+CD8-CD45RO+ cells were sorted as the memory CD4+ T cells. The CDR3 is made up of 15 amino acids. Germline CDR1 reads SGHAT; CDR2 reads FQNNGV. The trim removed 5 bases at V and 5 bases at J, leaving 5 bases unmatched. V usage is TRBV11-2 and J usage is TRBJ2-7; 14 bases agree with TRBD2. Sequencing was carried out using memory CD4+ T cells from blood. The clonotype originates from an adult in good health and CMV-seropositive. CDR3 in amino acids: CASSPGLAGVNEQYV. In nucleotides, the CDR3 is TGTGCCAGCAGCCCGGGACTAGCGGGAGTAAACGAGCAGTACGTC.